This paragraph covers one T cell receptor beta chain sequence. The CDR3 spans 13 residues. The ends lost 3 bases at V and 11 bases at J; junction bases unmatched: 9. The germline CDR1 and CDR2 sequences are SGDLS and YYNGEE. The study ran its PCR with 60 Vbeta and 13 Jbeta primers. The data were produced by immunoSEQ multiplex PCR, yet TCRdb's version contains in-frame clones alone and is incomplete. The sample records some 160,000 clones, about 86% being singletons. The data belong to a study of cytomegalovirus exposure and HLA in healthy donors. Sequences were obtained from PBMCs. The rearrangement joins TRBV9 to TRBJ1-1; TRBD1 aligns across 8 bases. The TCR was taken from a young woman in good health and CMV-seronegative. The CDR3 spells CASSAGQGSFAFF. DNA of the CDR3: TGTGCCAGCAGCGCAGGACAGGGTTCCTTTGCTTTCTTT.